These 19 T cell receptor beta chains originate from one sample sequenced in a study of identifying expanded T cells in peripheral blood. Clones were read by immunoSEQ multiplex PCR, and TCRdb kept only the in-frame ones, dropping some. The table records under 150,000 clones, over 65% of them present only once. Sequences were obtained from blood. Every receptor here comes from a person aged 18 to 70 in good health.

The V call is TRBV18, the J call TRBJ1-2, with D unresolved. CDR1 is KGHSH and CDR2 is LQKENI in the germline V gene. The V end lost 3 bases, the J end lost 6 bases, and 20 bases lay between the germline ends. This CDR3 region has 16 residues. The CDR3: CASSPKEGGSGNGYTF. As DNA, the CDR3 is TGTGCCAGCTCACCTAAAGAGGGAGGGTCAGGAAATGGCTACACCTTC.

The chain carries TRBV6-6 and TRBJ2-3, with 8 bases lining up with TRBD1. With V trimmed by 8 bases and J by 3 bases, 10 bases remained unmatched. CDR3 length: 15 amino acids. Per germline, CDR1 MNHNY and CDR2 SVGAGI (reference sequence). In DNA form, the CDR3 reads TGTGCCAGCCGAAAGGGACAGGTGGAAACAGATACGCAGTATTTT. Its translation is CASRKGQVETDTQYF.

The chain employs TRBV9 and TRBJ1-5; TRBD1 matches at 8 bases. This CDR3 contains 14 residues. Germline V CDR1 and CDR2: SGDLS, YYNGEE. With V trimmed by 3 bases and J by 7 bases, 6 bases remained unmatched. CDR3 bases: TGTGCCAGCAGCGACCAGGGGGCAAGCCAGCCCCAGCATTTT. This codes for CASSDQGASQPQHF.

The J gene is TRBJ1-5, the V gene TRBV7-9; 9 nucleotides agree with TRBD1. Losses at the gene ends were 5 bases for V and 6 bases for J; bases not matched to a gene: 5. Germline CDR1 reads SEHNR; CDR2 reads FQNEAQ (reference sequence). The CDR3 extends over 14 amino acids. Here the CDR3 reads CASSEGTGFQPQHF. CDR3 bases: TGTGCCAGCAGCGAAGGGACAGGGTTTCAGCCCCAGCATTTT.

The chain recombines TRBV27 with TRBJ1-1; unclear D gene. The CDR3 consists of 13 residues. Deletions cut 6 bases from V and 0 bases from J, with 8 bases between. Per germline, CDR1 MNHEY and CDR2 SMNVEV (reference sequence). The CDR3 reads CASRGYLNTEAFF. The CDR3 nucleotides read TGTGCCAGCAGGGGGTACTTGAACACTGAAGCTTTCTTT.

The chain links TRBV15 to TRBJ1-1, with D unclear. Per germline, CDR1 LNHNV and CDR2 YYDKDF (reference sequence). CDR3 length: 17 residues. The V end lost 5 bases, the J end lost 1 base, and 20 bases lay between the germline ends. The CDR3 region has the DNA TGTGCCACCAGCTTACCAAGAGCGGAACCTAGGAACACTGAAGCTTTCTTT. Encoded protein: CATSLPRAEPRNTEAFF.

This chain links TRBV6-1 with TRBJ2-7; a possible D gene is TRBD2 (6 bases). Trimming took off 3 bases at V and 5 bases at J, with 26 bases between the two ends. Germline loops: CDR1 MNHNS, CDR2 SASEGT. The CDR3 extends over 18 amino acids. The CDR3 region is CASSDTQGSGGPRDEQYF. CDR3 nucleotides: TGTGCCAGCAGTGACACCCAAGGGTCCGGGGGACCCCGAGACGAGCAGTACTTC.

This chain joins TRBV4-1 and TRBJ1-4, with 8 positions matching TRBD1. CDR3 length: 15 residues. V was clipped by 6 bases and J by 5 bases; unmatched bases: 8. Germline V gives CDR1 MGHRA, CDR2 YSYEKL. In DNA, the CDR3 is TGCGCCAGCAGAGGACAGGGCCAATGGAATGAAAAACTGTTTTTT. It is translated as CASRGQGQWNEKLFF.

This chain connects TRBV15 to TRBJ1-3; 7 nucleotides agree with TRBD1. This CDR3 has 18 amino acids. Germline V gene data show CDR1 as LNHNV and CDR2 as YYDKDF (reference sequence). V gave up 3 bases and J gave up 6 bases; unmatched junction bases: 17. CDR3 nucleotide sequence: TGTGCCACCAGCAGGACTAGACAGGGAGCCTTAAGTTCAAACACCATATATTTT. Protein: CATSRTRQGALSSNTIYF.

The chain carries TRBV18 and TRBJ2-5, with 9 bases aligning to TRBD1. This CDR3 comprises 15 residues. The germline V gene encodes CDR1 KGHSH and CDR2 LQKENI. V lost 6 bases, J lost 4 bases, and 9 bases stayed unmatched. The CDR3, as DNA: TGTGCCAGCTCCCCCCCGGGACAGGGAGGAGAGACCCAGTACTTC. Encoded protein: CASSPPGQGGETQYF.

The chain has TRBV18 and TRBJ2-5; D uncertain. In germline, CDR1 is KGHSH, CDR2 LQKENI. Trimming pared 3 bases from V and 4 bases from J, leaving 9 bases between. The CDR3 contains 13 residues. The CDR3 DNA is TGTGCCAGCTCACCCAGGCAGATAGAGACCCAGTACTTC. Its protein is CASSPRQIETQYF.

The chain couples TRBV13 to TRBJ1-2; no reliable D call. Germline CDR1 is PRHDT and CDR2 is FYEKMQ (reference sequence). The CDR3 loop spans 15 amino acids. With 1 base removed from V and 2 bases from J, the gap between germline ends came to 11 bases. CDR3 loop: CASSLELFRNYGYTF. The CDR3 region has the DNA TGTGCCAGCAGCTTAGAACTGTTTAGGAACTATGGCTACACCTTC.

The V and J genes are TRBV5-5 and TRBJ2-1; TRBD1 matches at 7 bases. V lost 3 bases and J lost 9; bases outside the gene matches: 6. From germline, CDR1 is SGHKS and CDR2 YYEKEE (reference sequence). The CDR3 is 13 amino acids. The CDR3, as DNA: TGTGCCAGCAGCTATGGACAGGAGCGTGAGCAGTTCTTC. Translating it yields CASSYGQEREQFF.

The chain links TRBV11-2 to TRBJ2-5, with D perhaps TRBD1 (6 bases). CDR3 length: 17 amino acids. Between the trimmed V and J ends, which lost 2 bases and 2 bases, there was a span of 18 bases. Germline V lookup: CDR1 SGHAT, CDR2 FQNNGV. The CDR3 DNA is TGTGCCAGCAGCTTATACCGGGACACCGTTTTTCAAGAGACCCAGTACTTC. Amino acid sequence: CASSLYRDTVFQETQYF.

This chain uses TRBV27 with TRBJ2-5, with 7 bases identical to TRBD2. Losses at the gene ends were 6 bases for V and 1 base for J; bases not matched to a gene: 8. CDR1 and CDR2 (germline): MNHEY, SMNVEV (reference sequence). The CDR3 length is 15 residues. The CDR3 is CASSRTSLAQETQYF. Written as DNA, the CDR3 is TGTGCCAGCAGCCGGACTAGTTTGGCCCAAGAGACCCAGTACTTC.

The V gene is TRBV9, the J gene TRBJ2-1; weak D call: TRBD2 (6 bases). The CDR3 totals 18 residues. Trimming took 3 bases from V and 0 from J, leaving 19 bases between them. The germline V gene encodes CDR1 SGDLS and CDR2 YYNGEE. The DNA for the CDR3 is TGTGCCAGCAGCGCCCCCGAGGACTACTCCAACTCCTACAATGAGCAGTTCTTC. Translating gives CASSAPEDYSNSYNEQFF.

There are a few counts of this clone. The chain uses TRBV29-1 and TRBJ1-1; no definite D call. The germline V and J ends were trimmed by 5 bases and 0 bases, with 10 bases remaining between them. Germline CDR1 SQVTM, CDR2 ANQGSEA. CDR3 length: 13 amino acids. CDR3 in DNA: TGCAGCGTTCATCCGGGGATGAACACTGAAGCTTTCTTT. This codes for CSVHPGMNTEAFF. The whole variable domain, filled in from reference TRBV29-1 and TRBJ1-1, reads SAVISQKPSRDICQRGTSLTIQCQVDSQVTMMFWYRQQPGQSLTLIATANQGSEATYESGFVIDKFPISRPNLTFSTLTVSNMSPEDSSIYLCSVHPGMNTEAFFGQGTRLTVV.

The CDR3 here is CASSLGNRGLNNEQFF. The CDR3 nucleotides read TGTGCCAGCAGCTTAGGGAACAGGGGATTGAACAATGAGCAGTTCTTC. This chain connects TRBV11-2 to TRBJ2-1, with 7 bases identical to TRBD1. The CDR3 is 16 amino acids. The V gene's germline CDR1 is SGHAT and CDR2 FQNNGV. The J segment lost 5 bases and the V segment lost 1 base, leaving 8 bases of the junction unmatched. The whole variable domain, filled in from reference TRBV11-2 and TRBJ2-1, reads EAGVAQSPRYKIIEKRQSVAFWCNPISGHATLYWYQQILGQGPKLLIQFQNNGVVDDSQLPKDRFSAERLKGVDSTLKIQPAKLEDSAVYLCASSLGNRGLNNEQFFGPGTRLTVL.

This sequence joins TRBV7-2 and TRBJ2-2, with a weak D call TRBD2 (6 bases). CDR3 size: 15 residues. Deletions cut 0 bases from V and 6 bases from J, with 11 bases between. The germline CDR1 and CDR2 sequences are SGHTA and FQGNSA. CDR3 amino acids: CASSLATGEAGELFF. The CDR3 coding sequence is TGTGCCAGCAGCTTAGCGACTGGGGAGGCCGGGGAGCTGTTTTTT. The whole variable domain, filled in from reference TRBV7-2 and TRBJ2-2, reads GAGVSQSPSNKVTEKGKDVELRCDPISGHTALYWYRQSLGQGLEFLIYFQGNSAPDKSGLPSDRFSAERTGGSVSTLTIQRTQQEDSAVYLCASSLATGEAGELFFGEGSRLTVL.